These T cell receptor beta chains were read from a single sample in a study of blood T cell repertoires in COVID-19. Assay: immunoSEQ multiplex PCR; the TCRdb copy retains only in-frame clones and omits some. Here the sample spans tens of thousands of clones, approximately 82% being singletons. What was sequenced was peripheral blood. These receptors all stem from a woman aged 55-70 years with acute or convalescent COVID-19. Each CDR3 is given without its conserved first and last residue. Each record gives: V gene, CDR3 protein.

TRBV4-1 ASSQDVSGAGEQY
TRBV11-1 ASSRQGTGNTIY
TRBV11-2 ASSFGFSSTEAF
TRBV6-4 ASSEGPGQGTQY
TRBV19 ASRWQGYATDTQY
TRBV6-5 ASSKGQGALYEQY
TRBV5-4 ASSSWRDTGTVNTEAF
TRBV11-2 ASSLGPYQETQY
TRBV7-9 ASSLGQGGFYSPLH
TRBV28 ASSPFNEKLF
TRBV6-1 ASSEGSGDVYEQY
TRBV7-9 ASSVQSGANVLT
TRBV2 ASSERQEETQY
TRBV4-1 ASSQGLGWGSGNTIY
TRBV10-3 AISESKSSYNEQF
TRBV4-2 ASSQVGQGGEQY
TRBV5-4 ASSLGGADEAF
TRBV15 ATSRDRQGLGEKLF
TRBV2 AIGVGGTGQPQH
TRBV7-8 ASSSRGWPLGPLH
TRBV7-9 ASSFGTPNQPQH
TRBV5-6 ASSPTGYNEQF
TRBV11-2 ASSSVRRVYEQY
TRBV28 ASSPGQGARNTEAF
TRBV28 ASSSGTAGNTIY
TRBV12-3/TRBV12-4 ASSFFIPGPQH
TRBV6-5 ASRTGGMDQPQH
TRBV7-3 ASSLGVGGTGETQY
TRBV15 ATSRAPGDFAF
TRBV19 ASSPLLNTEAF
TRBV7-9 ASSLGLRASEQY
TRBV5-1 ASSLAVRVYEQY
TRBV5-1 ASKRSQGDTQY
TRBV5-8 ASSPGTSGDPLYTQY
TRBV24-1 ATGQGNNEQF
TRBV10-2 ASSATSASYEQY
TRBV7-6 ASSLKAGSGANVLT
TRBV2 ASSPIREGGGYT
TRBV6-5 ASSQSGGAYNEQF
TRBV10-3 AISDLDRGSPEAF
TRBV6-6 ASKSRDGNSPLH
TRBV3-1/TRBV3-2 ASSQERIGAF
TRBV7-8 ASSSRTGHYGYT
TRBV5-1 ASSLDSYNSPLH
TRBV7-6 ASSQQGPPQETQY
TRBV9 ASSVSPDRANEKLF
TRBV6-6 ASGIWGANTGELF
TRBV7-6 ASSERPGLLTGYT
TRBV13 ASRTRGDTGELF
TRBV14 ASSFLSPAGARTDTQY
TRBV29-1 SVVGLSENEQY
TRBV7-2 ASSLIYRESGELF
TRBV11-2 ASSLAGGVGEQY
TRBV24-1 ATSDLNRVACGYT
TRBV5-1 ASSVQGHGNTEAF